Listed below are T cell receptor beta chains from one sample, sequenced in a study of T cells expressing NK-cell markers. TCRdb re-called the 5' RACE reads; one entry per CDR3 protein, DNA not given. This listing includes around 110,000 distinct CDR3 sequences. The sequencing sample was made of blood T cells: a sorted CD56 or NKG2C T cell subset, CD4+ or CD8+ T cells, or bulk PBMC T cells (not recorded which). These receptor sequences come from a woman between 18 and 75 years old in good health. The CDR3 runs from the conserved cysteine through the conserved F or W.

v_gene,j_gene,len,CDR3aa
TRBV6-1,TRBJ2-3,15,CASSVGTQSTDTQYF
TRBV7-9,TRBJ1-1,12,CATPEWDTEAFF
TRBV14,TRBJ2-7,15,CASSQGGRSSYEQYF
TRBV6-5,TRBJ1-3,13,CASSYVSGNTIYF
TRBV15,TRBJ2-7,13,CATSRGDMYEQYF
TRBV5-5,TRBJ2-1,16,CASSFVLAKTEDEQFF
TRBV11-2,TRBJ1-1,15,CASSLYSRRNTEAFF
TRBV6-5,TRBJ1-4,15,CASSYSVGGREKLFF
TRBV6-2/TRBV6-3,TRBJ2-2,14,CASSSGPPAGELFF
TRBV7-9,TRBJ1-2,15,CASSYGAGTGYGYTF
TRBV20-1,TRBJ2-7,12,CSATLRDYEQYF
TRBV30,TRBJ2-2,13,CAWARESHRELFF
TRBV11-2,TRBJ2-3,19,CASSLVLLGLPPNTDTQYF
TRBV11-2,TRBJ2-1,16,CASSLLREAYYNEQFF
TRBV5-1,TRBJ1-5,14,CASSLEAETQPQHF
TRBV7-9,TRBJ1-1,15,CASSYPRGAGTEAFF
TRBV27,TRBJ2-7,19,CASSFITLAGLPPLGEQYF
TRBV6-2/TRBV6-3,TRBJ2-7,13,CASSRAGAYEQYF
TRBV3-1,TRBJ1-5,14,CASSHPGQNQPQHF
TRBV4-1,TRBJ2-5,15,CASSRDPGAVETQYF
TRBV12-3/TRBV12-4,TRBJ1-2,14,CASSYREGGEGYTF
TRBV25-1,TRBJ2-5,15,CASSGPGLALETQYF
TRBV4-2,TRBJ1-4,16,CASSLRDRGKEEKLFF
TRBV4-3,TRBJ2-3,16,CASSQEPGGYGDTQYF
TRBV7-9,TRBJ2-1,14,CATTRDPGGDEQFF
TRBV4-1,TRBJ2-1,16,CASSPIMAGGDNEQFF
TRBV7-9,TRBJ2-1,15,CASSDRTSSYNEQFF
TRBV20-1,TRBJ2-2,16,CSARDRDRGDIGELFF
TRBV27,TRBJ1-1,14,CASSFARWDTEAFF
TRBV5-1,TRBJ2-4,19,CASSLSPFDPRLAKNIQYF
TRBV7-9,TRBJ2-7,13,CASSLPLAYEQYF
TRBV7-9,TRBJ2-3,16,CASSRPAGQSTDTQYF
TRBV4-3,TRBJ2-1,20,CASSQGTGWKREGTYNEQFF
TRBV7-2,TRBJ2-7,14,CASSLLQGVYEQYF
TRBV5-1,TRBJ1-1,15,CASSLETVGYTEAFF
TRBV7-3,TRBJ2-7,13,CASSSDRGYEQYF
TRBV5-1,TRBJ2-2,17,CASSSGAAGGLTGELFF
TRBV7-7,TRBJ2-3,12,CASGDGADTQYF
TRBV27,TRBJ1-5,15,CASSLYGGSNQPQHF
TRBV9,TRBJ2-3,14,CASSVGLGGDTQYF
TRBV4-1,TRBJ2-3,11,CASSRTDTQYF
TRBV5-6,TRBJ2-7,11,CASSSSYEQYF
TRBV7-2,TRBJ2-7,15,CASSLGGSALYEQYF
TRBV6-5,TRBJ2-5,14,CASSYGQGGETQYF
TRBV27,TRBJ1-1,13,CASRTSTNTEAFF
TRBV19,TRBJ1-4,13,CASLGTTDEKLFF
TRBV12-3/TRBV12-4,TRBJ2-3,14,CASSLAASTDTQYF
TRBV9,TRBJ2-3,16,CASSPRGGGSTDTQYF
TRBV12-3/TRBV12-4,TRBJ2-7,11,CASGVAYEQYF
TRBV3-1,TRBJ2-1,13,CASSQGGRDEQFF
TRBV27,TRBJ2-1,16,CASSSRTSGVYNEQFF
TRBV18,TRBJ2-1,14,CASSPEGSRDEQFF
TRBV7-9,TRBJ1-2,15,CASTFAGPLNYGYTF